This passage covers 9 T cell receptor beta chains from one sample sequenced in a study of cytomegalovirus exposure and HLA in healthy donors. TCRdb's table, derived via immunoSEQ multiplex PCR, lists solely in-frame clones and lacks some. The table includes 86,000 or so clones, 90% to 96% detected once. The specimen was PBMCs. The receptors here all came from a man aged 18 to 29 in good health and CMV-seropositive.

The chain combines TRBV7-9 with TRBJ1-5; perhaps TRBD1 as D (6 bases). CDR1 is SEHNR and CDR2 is FQNEAQ in the germline V gene (reference sequence). V lost 4 bases and J 5 bases, leaving 12 bases between the germline ends. The CDR3 has 14 residues. CDR3 residues: CASSSNRADQPQHF. DNA for the CDR3: TGTGCCAGCAGCTCCAACAGGGCGGATCAGCCCCAGCATTTT.

Worth noting for this clone: Additional DNA sequences in this sample encode the identical CDR3. The rearrangement uses TRBV10-2 and TRBJ1-2; D ambiguous. V was clipped by 2 bases and J by 0 bases, with 7 bases between them. Per germline, CDR1 WSHSY and CDR2 SAAADI. The CDR3 is made up of 14 amino acids. The chain's CDR3 is CASSEAGSNYGYTF. The CDR3 DNA is TGCGCCAGCAGTGAGGCAGGCTCTAACTATGGCTACACCTTC.

The chain has TRBV28 and TRBJ2-7; TRBD2 is a possible D gene (7 bases). V shed 6 bases and J shed 3 bases, with 15 bases lying between them. The CDR3 sequence is 14 residues long. The germline V gene encodes CDR1 MDHEN and CDR2 SYDVKM. The CDR3 loop is CASSLGGGSYEQYF. The CDR3 DNA reads TGTGCCAGCAGCCTGGGGGGCGGGAGCTACGAGCAGTACTTC.

This chain links TRBV9 with TRBJ2-2, with TRBD2 identical over 12 bases. Trimming removed 3 bases from V and 5 bases from J; junction bases left unmatched: 8. CDR1 and CDR2 from the germline V gene are SGDLS and YYNGEE. The CDR3 spans 17 residues. CDR3 sequence (DNA): TGTGCCAGCAGCGCCCCTAGCGGGAGGGCCTATACCGGGGAGCTGTTTTTT. This encodes CASSAPSGRAYTGELFF.

J is TRBJ1-1 and V is TRBV16; 9 bases map to TRBD1. There are 16 residues in the CDR3. Losses at the gene ends were 3 bases for V and 1 base for J; bases not matched to a gene: 6. Germline CDR1 and CDR2: KGHSY and FQNENV. The CDR3 reads CASSQPGQGKNTEAFF. In DNA form, the CDR3 reads TGTGCCAGCAGCCAGCCAGGACAGGGGAAGAACACTGAAGCTTTCTTT.

This chain uses TRBV27 with TRBJ1-1; unclear D gene. This CDR3 is built from 13 residues. V was cut by 4 bases and J by 1 base, with 7 bases left in between. CDR1 is MNHEY, CDR2 SMNVEV, per germline (reference sequence). The CDR3 reads CASSWEGNTEAFF. The DNA of the CDR3 is TGTGCCAGCAGTTGGGAGGGGAACACTGAAGCTTTCTTT.

The chain has TRBV11-3 and TRBJ1-1; tentatively, D is TRBD1 (6 bases). V lost 2 bases and J lost 3, with 10 bases in between. CDR1 SGHNT and CDR2 YENEEA come from the germline V gene. The CDR3 has 14 residues. CDR3 coding DNA: TGTGCCAGCAGCTTACAGGGGCCGGACACTGAAGCTTTCTTT. Translated, it gives CASSLQGPDTEAFF.

The CDR3 coding sequence is TGTGCCAGCAGAACAGACTACAATGAGCAGTTCTTC. Protein: CASRTDYNEQFF. This chain uses TRBV6-1 with TRBJ2-1; D uncertain. The V gene lost 6 bases and the J gene lost 3 bases, with 6 bases spanning the gap. The CDR3 covers 12 residues. Per germline, CDR1 MNHNS and CDR2 SASEGT.

This chain links TRBV9 with TRBJ2-7; weak D call: TRBD2 (6 bases). The germline V gene encodes CDR1 SGDLS and CDR2 YYNGEE. The CDR3 is 15 amino acids. Trimming pared 4 bases from V and 2 bases from J, leaving 16 bases between. CDR3 in DNA: TGTGCCAGCAGCACATGGGACTCGGCCGCCTACGAGCAGTACTTC. Translating it yields CASSTWDSAAYEQYF.